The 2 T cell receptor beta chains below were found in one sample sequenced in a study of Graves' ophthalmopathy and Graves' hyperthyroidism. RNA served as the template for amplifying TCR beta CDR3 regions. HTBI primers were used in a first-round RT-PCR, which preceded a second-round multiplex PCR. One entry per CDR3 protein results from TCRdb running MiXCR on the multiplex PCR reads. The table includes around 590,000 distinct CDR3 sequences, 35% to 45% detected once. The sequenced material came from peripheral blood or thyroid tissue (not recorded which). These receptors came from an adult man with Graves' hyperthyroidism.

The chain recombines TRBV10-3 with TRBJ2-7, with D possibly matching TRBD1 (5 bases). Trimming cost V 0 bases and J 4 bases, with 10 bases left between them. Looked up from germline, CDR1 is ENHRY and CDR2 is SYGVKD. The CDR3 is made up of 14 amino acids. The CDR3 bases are TGTGCCATCAGTGAGTCAGGGGTCGGATACGAGCAGTACTTC. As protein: CAISESGVGYEQYF.

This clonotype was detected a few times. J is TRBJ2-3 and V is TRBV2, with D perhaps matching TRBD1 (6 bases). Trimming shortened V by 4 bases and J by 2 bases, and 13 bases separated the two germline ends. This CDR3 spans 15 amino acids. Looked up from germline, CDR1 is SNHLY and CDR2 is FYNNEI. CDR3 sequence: CASSVSQGYTDTQYF. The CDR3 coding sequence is TGTGCCAGCAGTGTATCTCAGGGGTACACAGATACGCAGTATTTT.